The next 24 T cell receptor beta chains were all read from a single sample in a study of radiation and T cells in renal cell carcinoma. The sample's treatment: 15 Gy SBRT to primary tumor, nephrectomy 4 weeks later. Only in-frame clones appear in the TCRdb table, and some are missing; sequencing was by immunoSEQ multiplex PCR. The profile shows under 20,000 clones, around 65% of them singletons. The input for sequencing was tumor tissue, taken from a patient whose treatment included radiotherapy and nephrectomy. The receptor source for this set is a woman aged 65 to 85 with renal cell carcinoma.

The gene calls are TRBV7-2 and TRBJ2-7; 10 bases are a match to TRBD2. Germline CDR1 SGHTA, CDR2 FQGNSA. Trimming removed 5 bases from V and 7 bases from J; junction bases left unmatched: 20. The CDR3 runs to 18 residues. CDR3 sequence: CASSPSTWGGLAGEEQYF. In DNA, the CDR3 is TGTGCCAGCAGCCCTTCAACTTGGGGGGGCCTAGCGGGAGAAGAGCAGTACTTC.

This rearrangement joins TRBV9 to TRBJ2-3, with 10 bases aligning to TRBD2. The ends lost 4 bases at V and 8 bases at J; junction bases unmatched: 13. The CDR3 consists of 16 residues. Germline V gene data show CDR1 as SGDLS and CDR2 as YYNGEE. The DNA for the CDR3 is TGTGCCAGCAGCCCGGGGCTAGCGGGAGCCTCAGGTACGCAGTATTTT. This codes for CASSPGLAGASGTQYF.

The CDR3 region is CASSFTGSSYEQYF. The CDR3 DNA reads TGTGCCAGCAGCTTCACGGGTTCATCCTACGAGCAGTACTTC. This chain uses TRBV2 with TRBJ2-7, with no clear D. The CDR3 contains 14 residues. V was shortened by 6 bases and J by 1 base, with 13 bases between the two germline ends. The germline CDR1 and CDR2 sequences are SNHLY and FYNNEI. The full variable domain, rest sourced from reference TRBV2 and TRBJ2-7, is EPEVTQTPSHQVTQMGQEVILRCVPISNHLYFYWYRQILGQKVEFLVSFYNNEISEKSEIFDDQFSVERPDGSNFTLKIRSTKLEDSAMYFCASSFTGSSYEQYFGPGTRLTVT.

This clone has just a few counts. The V and J genes are TRBV5-4 and TRBJ2-1; weak D call: TRBD1 (6 bases). Trimming shortened V by 3 bases and J by 5 bases, and 18 bases separated the two germline ends. CDR1 SGHNT and CDR2 YYREEE come from the germline V gene (reference sequence). The CDR3 loop spans 16 amino acids. The CDR3 nucleotides are TGTGCCAGCAGCTCGGGATACAGGGCCACAGACAATGAGCAGTTCTTC. It encodes CASSSGYRATDNEQFF. Variable domain in full (rest from reference TRBV5-4 and TRBJ2-1): ETGVTQSPTHLIKTRGQQVTLRCSSQSGHNTVSWYQQALGQGPQFIFQYYREEENGRGNFPPRFSGLQFPNYSSELNVNALELDDSALYLCASSSGYRATDNEQFFGPGTRLTVL.

The sample holds many counts of this clone. V is TRBV7-9 and J is TRBJ2-7; no reliable D call. Germline CDR1 and CDR2: SEHNR and FQNEAQ (reference sequence). The ends were cut back, 4 bases at V and 3 bases at J, with 7 bases in the middle. The CDR3 sequence is 12 residues long. In nucleotides, the CDR3 is TGTGCCAGCAGCTCCGCTTTCTACGAGCAGTACTTC. Protein: CASSSAFYEQYF.

The rearrangement links TRBV9 to TRBJ2-5; the D is unclear. Germline V CDR1 and CDR2: SGDLS, YYNGEE. This CDR3 contains 12 residues. Trimming left V 4 bases short and J 7 bases short, with 11 bases between. CDR3 bases: TGTGCCAGCAGCCCCCCCCTGGGGACCCAGTACTTC. It yields the protein CASSPPLGTQYF.

The chain employs TRBV27 and TRBJ1-4; D gene unclear. V dropped 3 bases and J dropped 8 bases, with 16 bases sitting between them. The length of the CDR3 is 15 residues. Germline assignment: CDR1 MNHEY and CDR2 SMNVEV (reference sequence). This CDR3 is CASSFSIGSGEKLFF. Here the CDR3 DNA reads TGTGCCAGCAGTTTTTCCATTGGGAGTGGGGAAAAACTGTTTTTT.

The chain combines TRBV19 with TRBJ2-1; 11 positions match TRBD2. The V gene's germline CDR1 is LNHDA and CDR2 SQIVND (reference sequence). V dropped 3 bases and J dropped 5; count of bases not matched to a gene: 9. The CDR3 is 17 amino acids. As DNA, the CDR3 is TGTGCCAGTAGTATCCCTAGCGGGAGGTCGGTTAACAATGAGCAGTTCTTC. It yields the protein CASSIPSGRSVNNEQFF.

The V and J genes are TRBV4-1 and TRBJ2-3, with a tentative D call TRBD2 (5 bases). CDR3 length: 17 residues. Germline values: CDR1 MGHRA, CDR2 YSYEKL. V lost 0 bases and J 3 bases, leaving 16 bases between the germline ends. The CDR3: CASSQDLRVPGTDTQYF. For the CDR3, the DNA is TGCGCCAGCAGCCAAGATCTTCGGGTCCCGGGGACAGATACGCAGTATTTT.

This clone was picked up one time. The genes are TRBV14 and TRBJ2-1; 9 nucleotides line up with TRBD1. V shed 4 bases, J shed 0 bases, and the junction held 10 bases outside the gene matches. The CDR3 contains 18 residues. Germline values: CDR1 SGHDN, CDR2 FVKESK. The DNA of the CDR3 is TGTGCCAGCAGCCTCGGGACAGGGATAACAGGCTCCTACAATGAGCAGTTCTTC. Translation gives CASSLGTGITGSYNEQFF.

The V and J genes are TRBV15 and TRBJ2-5, with 8 bases lining up with TRBD1. This CDR3 contains 15 residues. Germline CDR1 is LNHNV and CDR2 is YYDKDF (reference sequence). The J segment lost 1 base and the V segment lost 3 bases, leaving 4 bases of the junction unmatched. This CDR3 is CATSRTGVFQETQYF. The CDR3 nucleotides are TGTGCCACCAGCAGGACAGGGGTGTTCCAAGAGACCCAGTACTTC.

This clone was detected once. This sequence joins TRBV5-5 and TRBJ2-7, with 7 bases aligning to TRBD1. V gave up 2 bases and J gave up 7 bases; unmatched junction bases: 6. Germline V gene sequence: CDR1 SGHKS, CDR2 YYEKEE (reference sequence). The CDR3 totals 13 residues. The CDR3 is CASSFDRAREQYF. As DNA, the CDR3 is TGTGCCAGCAGCTTCGACAGGGCCCGGGAGCAGTACTTC.

The rearrangement links TRBV19 to TRBJ2-5, with D perhaps TRBD1 (6 bases). Trimming took off 3 bases at V and 7 bases at J, with 21 bases between the two ends. The CDR3 length is 16 residues. Germline CDR1 is LNHDA and CDR2 is SQIVND (reference sequence). CDR3 loop: CASSISRTAAPGTQYF. CDR3 sequence (DNA): TGTGCCAGTAGTATCTCCCGGACAGCGGCCCCGGGGACCCAGTACTTC.

This chain links TRBV30 with TRBJ2-7; D assignment may be TRBD1 or TRBD2 (7 bases each). Trimming stripped 2 bases from V and 4 bases from J, with 18 bases between. This CDR3 contains 15 residues. Germline V gives CDR1 GTSNPN, CDR2 SVGIG (reference sequence). The CDR3 coding sequence is TGTGCCTGGAGTCTCGGGGGGACAGTTCAGTACGAGCAGTACTTC. Its protein is CAWSLGGTVQYEQYF.

This chain's CDR3 is CASSQTGTPRTNTEAFF. CDR3 coding DNA: TGTGCCAGCAGTCAGACCGGGACGCCAAGGACCAACACTGAAGCTTTCTTT. The chain joins TRBV2 to TRBJ1-1; TRBD1 might be the D (5 bases). V was shortened by 5 bases and J by 2 bases, with 21 bases between the two germline ends. This CDR3 is built from 17 residues. Germline lookup yields CDR1 SNHLY and CDR2 FYNNEI.

CDR3 sequence: CASFRPGREQFF. The CDR3 DNA is TGTGCCAGCTTCCGACCAGGGAGGGAGCAGTTCTTC. This sequence joins TRBV18 and TRBJ2-1; tentatively, D is TRBD2 (6 bases). Trimming pared 7 bases from V and 10 bases from J, leaving 14 bases between. The germline V gene encodes CDR1 KGHSH and CDR2 LQKENI. This CDR3 is built from 12 residues.

The J gene is TRBJ1-6, the V gene TRBV6-5, with D unresolved. CDR1 and CDR2 from the germline V gene are MNHEY and SVGAGI. Trimming took 5 bases from V and 7 from J, leaving 15 bases between them. This CDR3 spans 15 amino acids. The CDR3 sequence is CASSNRPGMNSPLHF. CDR3 nucleotide sequence: TGTGCCAGCAGTAACCGACCGGGCATGAATTCACCCCTCCACTTT.

The J gene is TRBJ2-7, the V gene TRBV27; TRBD1 is a possible D gene (5 bases). The CDR3 contains 14 residues. Germline values: CDR1 MNHEY, CDR2 SMNVEV (reference sequence). V lost 4 bases and J lost 3, with 13 bases in between. The CDR3 nucleotides read TGTGCCAGCAGTTCTCTAGACAGAGACTACGAGCAGTACTTC. Its protein product is CASSSLDRDYEQYF.

V is TRBV30 and J is TRBJ1-1, with a possible D match to TRBD1 (6 bases). This CDR3 comprises 13 residues. The V end lost 4 bases, the J end lost 4 bases, and 13 bases lay between the germline ends. The germline gives CDR1 GTSNPN, CDR2 SVGIG (reference sequence). CDR3 bases: TGTGCCTGGAACCCTACAGGGCCCACTGAAGCTTTCTTT. Protein: CAWNPTGPTEAFF.

This clone was counted between two and nine times. Here the CDR3 reads CASTKQGAPGYTF. As DNA, the CDR3 is TGTGCCAGCACCAAACAGGGGGCGCCCGGCTACACCTTC. The rearrangement joins TRBV27 to TRBJ1-2; 9 nucleotides match TRBD1. The CDR3 spans 13 residues. Germline CDR1 and CDR2: MNHEY and SMNVEV (reference sequence). The V gene end was trimmed by 7 bases and the J gene end by 8 bases; junction bases not matched to a gene: 8.

This clone was observed a few times. The chain couples TRBV5-1 to TRBJ2-1; a possible D gene is TRBD1 (5 bases). V lost 2 bases and J lost 4, with 13 bases in between. There are 15 residues in the CDR3. Per germline, CDR1 SGHRS and CDR2 YFSETQ. CDR3 in amino acids: CASSFDSVLYNEQFF. For the CDR3, the DNA is TGCGCCAGCAGCTTCGACAGTGTCCTTTACAATGAGCAGTTCTTC.

This clone was detected many times. This chain joins TRBV7-8 and TRBJ1-1, with 7 bases aligning to TRBD1. V was clipped by 3 bases and J by 1 base; unmatched bases: 5. Germline CDR1 and CDR2: SGHVS and FQNEAQ. The CDR3 contains 15 residues. The DNA for the CDR3 is TGTGCCAGCAGCTTTCCCGGGACAGCGAACACTGAAGCTTTCTTT. Its translation: CASSFPGTANTEAFF. Drawing the rest from reference TRBV7-8 and TRBJ1-1, the complete variable domain is GAGVSQSPRYKVAKRGQDVALRCDPISGHVSLFWYQQALGQGPEFLTYFQNEAQLDKSGLPSDRFFAERPEGSVSTLKIQRTQQEDSAVYLCASSFPGTANTEAFFGQGTRLTVV.

V is TRBV9 and J is TRBJ2-1; 11 bases match TRBD2. Per the germline V gene, CDR1 is SGDLS and CDR2 is YYNGEE. V lost 6 bases and J lost 0; bases outside the gene matches: 11. This CDR3 is built from 18 residues. The CDR3 reads CASTQASGGPSSYNEQFF. The CDR3 DNA reads TGTGCCAGCACCCAGGCTAGCGGGGGGCCCAGCTCCTACAATGAGCAGTTCTTC.

The chain employs TRBV9 and TRBJ2-7; no clear D. Looked up from germline, CDR1 is SGDLS and CDR2 is YYNGEE. V was pared by 0 bases and J by 2 bases, with 12 bases between. This CDR3 is 15 amino acids long. CDR3 region: CASSVEPAFTYEQYF. For the CDR3, the DNA is TGTGCCAGCAGCGTAGAGCCAGCTTTTACCTACGAGCAGTACTTC.